The 25 T cell receptor beta chains below come from one sample, sequenced in a study of shared clonotypes between healthy human individuals. Profiling relied on immunoSEQ multiplex PCR, and the TCRdb table lists in-frame clones only, not all of them. The data contain about 1 million clones, 78% of them singletons. Sequencing used memory CD4+ T cells from PBMCs. Subset meaning: CD45RA-negative fraction. These receptors were collected from a man aged 18 to 30 in good health. Some clones in this sample may be carry-over from other donors' samples.

The rearrangement joins TRBV19 to TRBJ1-2; 9 nucleotides match TRBD1. CDR3 length: 14 residues. The germline V gene encodes CDR1 LNHDA and CDR2 SQIVND (reference sequence). Germline trimming cut 4 bases from V and 6 bases from J; bases unmatched to any gene: 6. The CDR3 protein is CASSTTGQGDGYTF. In DNA form, the CDR3 reads TGTGCCAGTAGTACAACGGGACAGGGTGATGGCTACACCTTC.

This rearrangement joins TRBV4-3 to TRBJ2-3, with TRBD2 matching over 10 bases. The J segment lost 3 bases and the V segment lost 4 bases, leaving 7 bases of the junction unmatched. Germline-derived CDR1 and CDR2 are LGHNA and YSLEER. This CDR3 region has 16 residues. This CDR3 is CASSLQAGGSTDTQYF. The CDR3 DNA is TGCGCCAGCAGCCTACAAGCGGGAGGGTCGACAGATACGCAGTATTTT.

V gene TRBV7-3 combines with J gene TRBJ1-1, with D perhaps TRBD1 (5 bases). Per germline, CDR1 SGHTA and CDR2 FQGTGA. This CDR3 region has 13 residues. V lost 4 bases, J lost 4 bases, and 10 bases lay in between. The CDR3 coding sequence is TGTGCCAGCAGCTCAATCGGGGGCACTGAAGCTTTCTTT. It encodes CASSSIGGTEAFF.

This chain uses TRBV10-3 with TRBJ2-2; tentative D call: TRBD1 (5 bases). CDR3 size: 13 residues. V lost 6 bases and J 1 base, leaving 6 bases between the germline ends. Germline CDR1 is ENHRY and CDR2 is SYGVKD. Here the CDR3 reads CAIRTGNTGELFF. The CDR3 nucleotides read TGTGCCATCAGAACAGGGAACACCGGGGAGCTGTTTTTT.

The rearrangement links TRBV6-1 to TRBJ1-5; TRBD1 might be the D (6 bases). This CDR3 has 15 amino acids. With 0 bases removed from V and 7 bases from J, the gap between germline ends came to 13 bases. From germline, CDR1 is MNHNS and CDR2 SASEGT. The CDR3 spells CASSEAVTGKQPQHF. CDR3 in DNA: TGTGCCAGCAGTGAAGCTGTCACAGGGAAACAGCCCCAGCATTTT.

This rearrangement joins TRBV9 to TRBJ1-2; D gene ambiguous. This CDR3 comprises 15 residues. Germline CDR1 reads SGDLS; CDR2 reads YYNGEE. V was shortened by 0 bases and J by 3 bases, with 12 bases between the two germline ends. In DNA form, the CDR3 reads TGTGCCAGCAGCGTAGCCACAGCGAGTCACTATGGCTACACCTTC. This sequence encodes CASSVATASHYGYTF.

The rearrangement uses TRBV28 and TRBJ2-1, with 10 bases matching TRBD2. CDR1 and CDR2 (germline): MDHEN, SYDVKM. The CDR3 length is 15 residues. Germline trimming cut 6 bases from V and 5 bases from J; bases unmatched to any gene: 7. CDR3 sequence: CASRYSSGRNNEQFF. DNA for the CDR3: TGTGCCAGCAGATATTCTAGCGGGAGAAACAATGAGCAGTTCTTC. The full variable domain, rest sourced from reference TRBV28 and TRBJ2-1, is DVKVTQSSRYLVKRTGEKVFLECVQDMDHENMFWYRQDPGLGLRLIYFSYDVKMKEKGDIPEGYSVSREKKERFSLILESASTNQTSMYLCASRYSSGRNNEQFFGPGTRLTVL.

Worth noting for this clone: It differs at one base from a far larger clone, so likely a read error. The V call is TRBV6-1, the J call TRBJ1-1; D is unresolved. The V and J ends lost 3 bases and 1 base respectively, with 6 bases between them. The germline gives CDR1 MNHNS, CDR2 SASEGT. The CDR3 length is 13 residues. The CDR3 DNA is TGTGCCAGCAGTGATGAGGGGAACACTGAAGCTTTCTTT. The encoded protein is CASSDEGNTEAFF.

To note about this clone: This specimen includes other DNA sequences encoding the same CDR3. The rearrangement uses TRBV28 and TRBJ1-2; D is uncertain. Germline CDR1 MDHEN, CDR2 SYDVKM. The CDR3 extends over 12 amino acids. Trimming pared 3 bases from V and 3 bases from J, leaving 5 bases between. The CDR3 bases are TGTGCCAGCAGTTTCGGCTACTATGGCTACACCTTC. Encoded protein: CASSFGYYGYTF.

This clone showed up many times. The gene calls are TRBV30 and TRBJ1-2; 7 nucleotides match TRBD1. The V gene's germline CDR1 is GTSNPN and CDR2 SVGIG (reference sequence). The V and J ends lost 1 base and 2 bases, in that order; junction bases with no gene match: 10. The CDR3 runs 16 residues. CDR3 sequence (DNA): TGTGCCTGGAGTGCCGGTGGAGGGGGCAACAACTATGGCTACACCTTC. It yields the protein CAWSAGGGGNNYGYTF. The entire variable domain, with the rest obtained from reference TRBV30 and TRBJ1-2, is as follows: SQTIHQWPATLVQPVGSPLSLECTVEGTSNPNLYWYRQAAGRGLQLLFYSVGIGQISSEVPQNLSASRPQDRQFILSSKKLLLSDSGFYLCAWSAGGGGNNYGYTFGSGTRLTVV.

The chain has TRBV5-6 and TRBJ2-1; 14 nucleotides match TRBD2. There are 15 residues in the CDR3. V lost 5 bases, J lost 9 bases, and 7 bases stayed unmatched. Germline loops: CDR1 SGHDT, CDR2 YYEEEE. CDR3 amino acids: CASSAGTSGSFEQFF. The CDR3 bases are TGTGCCAGCAGTGCCGGGACTAGCGGGAGTTTTGAGCAGTTCTTC. Based on the CDR3 plus reference TRBV5-6 and TRBJ2-1, the full variable domain is DAGVTQSPTHLIKTRGQQVTLRCSPKSGHDTVSWYQQALGQGPQFIFQYYEEEERQRGNFPDRFSGHQFPNYSSELNVNALLLGDSALYLCASSAGTSGSFEQFFGPGTRLTVL.

The chain has TRBV6-6 and TRBJ2-7; TRBD2 aligns across 10 bases. CDR1 and CDR2 (germline): MNHNY, SVGAGI (reference sequence). V lost 3 bases to trimming and J lost 2 bases; unmatched junction nucleotides: 4. CDR3 size: 15 residues. The CDR3 DNA reads TGTGCCAGCAGTTATCTAGCGGGGGCTACCTACGAGCAGTACTTC. Translated: CASSYLAGATYEQYF.

This chain joins TRBV18 and TRBJ2-5; 7 nucleotides agree with TRBD1. The CDR3 runs to 14 residues. Trimming removed 6 bases from V and 3 bases from J; junction bases left unmatched: 7. Germline V gene sequence: CDR1 KGHSH, CDR2 LQKENI. CDR3 region: CASSPKTGEETQYF. As DNA, the CDR3 is TGTGCCAGCTCCCCAAAAACAGGGGAAGAGACCCAGTACTTC. The entire variable domain, with the rest obtained from reference TRBV18 and TRBJ2-5, is as follows: NAGVMQNPRHLVRRRGQEARLRCSPMKGHSHVYWYRQLPEEGLKFMVYLQKENIIDESGMPKERFSAEFPKEGPSILRIQQVVRGDSAAYFCASSPKTGEETQYFGPGTRLLVL.

This clone was picked up many times. V and J are TRBV29-1 and TRBJ1-1; D call uncertain. The CDR3 loop spans 13 amino acids. Trimming left V 7 bases short and J 3 bases short, with 15 bases between. Germline lookup yields CDR1 SQVTM and CDR2 ANQGSEA. The CDR3 loop is CSALGVGDTEAFF. CDR3 bases: TGCAGCGCCCTCGGGGTGGGCGACACTGAAGCTTTCTTT.

The chain uses TRBV4-2 and TRBJ2-5, with 8 bases that match TRBD2. CDR3 size: 14 residues. J gave up 0 bases and V 4 bases, and 1 base lay outside the gene matches. Germline CDR1 is LGHNA and CDR2 is YNFKEQ. The CDR3 DNA sequence: TGTGCCAGCAGCCTTAGCGGGAACCAAGAGACCCAGTACTTC. It encodes CASSLSGNQETQYF.

Notes on this clone: The same CDR3 also results from other DNA sequences found in this sample. The genes are TRBV5-1 and TRBJ1-3; no firm D call. CDR3 size: 15 residues. The germline V and J ends were trimmed by 0 bases and 0 bases, with 7 bases remaining between them. The germline gives CDR1 SGHRS, CDR2 YFSETQ. CDR3 sequence (DNA): TGCGCCAGCAGCTTGGCCGGCGGCTCTGGAAACACCATATATTTT. Protein product: CASSLAGGSGNTIYF.

This chain connects TRBV6-7 to TRBJ2-6; D is undetermined. TRBV6-7 is recorded as an ORF, its role being uncertain. V gave up 0 bases and J gave up 1 base, with 16 bases separating them. The CDR3 has 19 amino acids. In DNA, the CDR3 is TGTGCCAGCAGTTACTCGTTTCCATACATAGGTTCTGGGGCCAACGTCCTGACTTTC. It is translated as CASSYSFPYIGSGANVLTF.

This chain links TRBV7-3 with TRBJ2-7; weak D call: TRBD2 (5 bases). Trimming removed 2 bases at V and 3 bases at J, with 20 bases between. Per germline, CDR1 SGHTA and CDR2 FQGTGA. CDR3 length: 17 residues. The CDR3 DNA follows: TGTGCCAGCAGCTTAGTCCCTATCCGGTCCGGGGACTACGAGCAGTACTTC. Protein product: CASSLVPIRSGDYEQYF. Full variable domain (outside the CDR3, taken from reference TRBV7-3 and TRBJ2-7): GAGVSQTPSNKVTEKGKYVELRCDPISGHTALYWYRQSLGQGPEFLIYFQGTGAADDSGLPNDRFFAVRPEGSVSTLKIQRTERGDSAVYLCASSLVPIRSGDYEQYFGPGTRLTVT.

The chain has TRBV27 and TRBJ2-3, with TRBD2 matching over 7 bases. The V gene end was trimmed by 4 bases and the J gene end by 4 bases; junction bases not matched to a gene: 2. The CDR3 has 13 residues. CDR1 MNHEY and CDR2 SMNVEV come from the germline V gene (reference sequence). CDR3 bases: TGTGCCAGCAGTTCACTAGCGTCAGATACGCAGTATTTT. Protein: CASSSLASDTQYF.

Comment on this clone: Other DNA sequences of this sample code for an identical CDR3. V gene TRBV28 combines with J gene TRBJ2-1, with a tentative D call TRBD2 (6 bases). Germline V lookup: CDR1 MDHEN, CDR2 SYDVKM. This CDR3 is 12 amino acids long. V lost 8 bases and J 4 bases, leaving 9 bases between the germline ends. The CDR3 reads CASGGSYNEQFF. The CDR3 coding sequence is TGTGCCAGCGGGGGGTCATACAATGAGCAGTTCTTC.

This clone has just a few counts. The chain has TRBV5-1 and TRBJ2-4; 9 bases fit TRBD1. Unmatched junction bases numbered 5, after V lost 4 bases and J lost 0 bases. In germline, CDR1 is SGHRS, CDR2 YFSETQ. The CDR3 consists of 16 residues. The CDR3 DNA reads as TGCGCCAGCAGCCCAAGGACAGGGGTAGCCAAAAACATTCAGTACTTC. This codes for CASSPRTGVAKNIQYF.

The chain joins TRBV9 to TRBJ2-3; TRBD2 agrees at 8 bases. Trimming cost V 0 bases and J 3 bases; bases outside gene matches: 9. Germline loops: CDR1 SGDLS, CDR2 YYNGEE. The CDR3 is 17 amino acids. The CDR3 sequence is CASSVGVAGTLTDTQYF. The CDR3 bases are TGTGCCAGCAGCGTAGGGGTAGCGGGGACCTTAACAGATACGCAGTATTTT.

The J gene is TRBJ1-2, the V gene TRBV29-1; the D gene is possibly TRBD1 (6 bases). Trimming removed 4 bases from V and 13 bases from J, with 19 bases in between. The CDR3 has 12 amino acids. Germline assignment: CDR1 SQVTM and CDR2 ANQGSEA. This CDR3 reads CSVGRVGAHGTF. In nucleotides, the CDR3 is TGCAGCGTTGGCAGGGTGGGGGCCCATGGCACCTTC.

This rearrangement joins TRBV5-6 to TRBJ1-3; 7 nucleotides match TRBD1. The CDR3 spans 16 residues. Germline CDR1 is SGHDT and CDR2 is YYEEEE. The V segment lost 0 bases and the J segment 0 bases; nucleotides outside the gene matches: 3. CDR3 sequence: CASSLGGGNSGNTIYF. The CDR3 DNA is TGTGCCAGCAGCTTGGGAGGGGGCAACTCTGGAAACACCATATATTTT.

The gene calls are TRBV18 and TRBJ1-1; D is undetermined. This CDR3 is 14 amino acids long. Per the germline V gene, CDR1 is KGHSH and CDR2 is LQKENI. The germline V and J ends were trimmed by 2 bases and 4 bases, with 11 bases remaining between them. CDR3 loop: CASSPYKDFTEAFF. In DNA, the CDR3 is TGTGCCAGCTCACCATACAAGGATTTCACTGAAGCTTTCTTT.